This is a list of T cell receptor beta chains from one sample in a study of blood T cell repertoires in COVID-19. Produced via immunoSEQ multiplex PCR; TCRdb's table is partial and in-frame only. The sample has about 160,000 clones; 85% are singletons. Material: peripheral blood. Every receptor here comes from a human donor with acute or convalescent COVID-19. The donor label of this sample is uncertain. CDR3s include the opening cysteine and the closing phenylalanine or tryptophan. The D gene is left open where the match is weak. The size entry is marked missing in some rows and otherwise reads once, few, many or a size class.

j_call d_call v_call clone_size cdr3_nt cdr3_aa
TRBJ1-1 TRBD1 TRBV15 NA TGTGCCACCAGCAGAACGGGACAGTTGAACACTGAAGCTTTCTTT CATSRTGQLNTEAFF
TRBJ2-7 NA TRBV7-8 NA TGTGCCAGCAGCTTGTGGACGGGGGAGCTGTCCTACGAGCAGTACTTC CASSLWTGELSYEQYF
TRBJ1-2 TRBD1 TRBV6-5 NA TGTGCCAGCAGTTACTCTGGACAGGTCTATGGCTACACCTTC CASSYSGQVYGYTF
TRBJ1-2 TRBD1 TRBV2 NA TGTGCCAGCAAGCCTACAGGGGGCTATGGCTACACCTTC CASKPTGGYGYTF
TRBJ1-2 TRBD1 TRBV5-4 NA TGTGCCAGCAGCTCGGGACAGAGCCCCTATGGCTACACCTTC CASSSGQSPYGYTF
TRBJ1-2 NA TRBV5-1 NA TGCGCCAGCAGCCTCCTCAGGGAAAGGGATGGCTACACCTTC CASSLLRERDGYTF
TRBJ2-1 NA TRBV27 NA TGTGCCAGCAGGAGGGAACTCCAAGGCAATGAGCAGTTCTTC CASRRELQGNEQFF
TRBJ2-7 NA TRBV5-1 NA TGCGCCAGCAGCCCGCCGGACAGACCCTCCTACGAGCAGTACTTC CASSPPDRPSYEQYF
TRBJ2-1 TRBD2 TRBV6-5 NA TGTGCCAGCAGTTACTCTAGCGGGGGGGCAAGAAATGAGCAGTTCTTC CASSYSSGGARNEQFF
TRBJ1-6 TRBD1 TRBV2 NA TGTGCCAGCAGTGAACTCAGACAGGGGGAAACCCTCCACTTT CASSELRQGETLHF
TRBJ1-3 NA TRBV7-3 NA TGTGCCAGCAGCTTCAACCCCCAGGGTTTTGGAAACACCATATATTTT CASSFNPQGFGNTIYF
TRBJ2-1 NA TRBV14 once TGTGCCAGCAGCCCCGGGACTCATTACAATGAGCAGTTCTTC CASSPGTHYNEQFF
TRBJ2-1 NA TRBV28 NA TGTGCCAGCAGTTCGGGACTGGATCACAATGAGCAGTTCTTC CASSSGLDHNEQFF